One and the same sample provided the 3 T cell receptor beta chains below, sequenced in a study of blood T cell repertoires in COVID-19. TCRdb keeps only in-frame clones here, not all; method: immunoSEQ multiplex PCR. The table has hundreds of thousands of clones, approximately 81% seen once; the top ten hold about 7.4%. Sequencing used peripheral blood. The receptors come from a woman of 80 years or more with acute or convalescent COVID-19.

This clone was found a few times. The sample contains more than one DNA sequence encoding this CDR3. The rearrangement uses TRBV6-5 and TRBJ2-7; 9 bases map to TRBD1. The CDR3 totals 13 residues. Germline V CDR1 and CDR2: MNHEY, SVGAGI. Germline trimming cut 5 bases from V and 2 bases from J; bases unmatched to any gene: 1. The CDR3 sequence is CASSRDRAYEQYF. CDR3 in DNA: TGTGCCAGCAGTCGGGACAGGGCCTACGAGCAGTACTTC.

The rearrangement links TRBV5-1 to TRBJ2-1, with D tentatively TRBD2 (6 bases). Between the trimmed V and J ends, which lost 1 base and 9 bases, there was a span of 11 bases. The germline CDR1 and CDR2 sequences are SGHRS and YFSETQ. The CDR3 loop spans 13 amino acids. CDR3 DNA sequence: TGCGCCAGCAGCTTGCAGGAGGGGTTTGAGCAGTTCTTC. This translates into CASSLQEGFEQFF. Using reference TRBV5-1 and TRBJ2-1 for the parts outside the CDR3, the full variable domain is KAGVTQTPRYLIKTRGQQVTLSCSPISGHRSVSWYQQTPGQGLQFLFEYFSETQRNKGNFPGRFSGRQFSNSRSEMNVSTLELGDSALYLCASSLQEGFEQFFGPGTRLTVL.

The chain couples TRBV28 to TRBJ1-5; D not resolved. This CDR3 comprises 12 residues. Germline V gives CDR1 MDHEN, CDR2 SYDVKM. Trimming pared 8 bases from V and 0 bases from J, leaving 5 bases between. The CDR3 DNA reads TGTGCCAGCTTAAATAGCAATCAGCCCCAGCATTTT. Translated, it gives CASLNSNQPQHF.